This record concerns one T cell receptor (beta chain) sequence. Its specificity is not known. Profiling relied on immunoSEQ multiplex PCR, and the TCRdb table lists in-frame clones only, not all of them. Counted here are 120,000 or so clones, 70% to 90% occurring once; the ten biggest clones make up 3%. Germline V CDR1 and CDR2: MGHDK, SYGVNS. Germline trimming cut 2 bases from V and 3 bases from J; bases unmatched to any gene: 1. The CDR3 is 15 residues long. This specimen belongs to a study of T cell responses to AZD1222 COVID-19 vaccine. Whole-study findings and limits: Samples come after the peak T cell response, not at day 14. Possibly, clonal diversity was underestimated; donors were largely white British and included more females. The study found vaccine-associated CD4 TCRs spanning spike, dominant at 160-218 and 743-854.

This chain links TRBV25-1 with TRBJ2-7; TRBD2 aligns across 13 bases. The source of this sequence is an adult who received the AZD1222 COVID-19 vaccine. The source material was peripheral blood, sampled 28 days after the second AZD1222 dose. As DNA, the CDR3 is TGTGCCAGCAGTGAAGGGACTAGCGGGATCTACGAGCAGTACTTC. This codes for CASSEGTSGIYEQYF.